In this sample, the clone carrying this TCR beta chain turned up a few times. Its antigen is still unknown. One entry per CDR3 protein results from TCRdb running MiXCR on the 5' RACE reads. The repertoire includes about 560,000 distinct CDR3 sequences, 17% of them detected once, and less than 10% sits in the top ten. Germline-derived CDR1 and CDR2 are SEHNR and FQNEAQ (reference sequence). The V end was cut by 5 bases, the J end by 5 bases, with 15 bases between. This CDR3 has 14 amino acids. The data belong to a study of T-cell memory formation after mild COVID-19. Study findings and constraints: Mainly CM and EM harbored the contracting CD4+ clones; mainly EMRA harbored the CD8+ ones. The authors did not confirm SARS-CoV-2 specificity of second-wave clones peaking day 37. Later expanders leaned toward CD4+, whereas clones contracting from day 15 to 85 were balanced CD4/CD8.

This TCR was sampled from an adult woman who had mild COVID-19 (a few samples of this study predate the infection). Cell type and time point are not known. The chain joins TRBV7-9 to TRBJ1-2; D ambiguous. Material: PBMCs or a T cell subset sorted from them (not recorded which). CDR3 sequence: CASSPRRVGYGYTF. DNA for the CDR3: TGTGCCAGCAGCCCCCGTAGGGTTGGGTATGGCTACACCTTC.